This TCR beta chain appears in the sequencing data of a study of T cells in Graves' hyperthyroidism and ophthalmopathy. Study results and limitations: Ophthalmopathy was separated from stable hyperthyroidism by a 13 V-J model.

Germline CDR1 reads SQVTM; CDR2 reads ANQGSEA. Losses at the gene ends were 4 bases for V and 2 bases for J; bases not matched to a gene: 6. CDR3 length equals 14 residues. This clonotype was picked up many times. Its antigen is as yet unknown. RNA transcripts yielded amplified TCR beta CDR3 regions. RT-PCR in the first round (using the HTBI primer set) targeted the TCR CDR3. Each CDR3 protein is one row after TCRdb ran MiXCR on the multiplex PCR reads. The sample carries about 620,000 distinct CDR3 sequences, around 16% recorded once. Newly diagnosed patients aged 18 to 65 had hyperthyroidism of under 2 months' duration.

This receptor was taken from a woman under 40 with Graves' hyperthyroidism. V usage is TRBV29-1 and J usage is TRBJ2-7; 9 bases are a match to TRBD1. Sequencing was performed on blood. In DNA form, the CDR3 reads TGCAGCGTTGGTGTTGGGGACAGGGCCTACGAGCAGTACTTC. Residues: CSVGVGDRAYEQYF.